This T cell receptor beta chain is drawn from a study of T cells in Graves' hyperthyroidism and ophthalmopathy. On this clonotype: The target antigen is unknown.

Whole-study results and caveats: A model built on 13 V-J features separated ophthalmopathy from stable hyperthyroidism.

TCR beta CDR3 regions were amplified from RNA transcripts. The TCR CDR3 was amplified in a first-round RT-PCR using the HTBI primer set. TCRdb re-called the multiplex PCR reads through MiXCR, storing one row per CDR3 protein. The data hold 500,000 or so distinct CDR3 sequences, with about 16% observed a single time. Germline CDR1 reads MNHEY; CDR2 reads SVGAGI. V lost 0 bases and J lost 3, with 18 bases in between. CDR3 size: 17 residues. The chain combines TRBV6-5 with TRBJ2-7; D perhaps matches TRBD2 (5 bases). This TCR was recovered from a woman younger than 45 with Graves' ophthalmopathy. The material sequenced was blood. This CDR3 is CASSYSVSSTEGYEQYF. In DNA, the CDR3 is TGTGCCAGCAGTTACTCCGTATCAAGTACAGAGGGCTACGAGCAGTACTTC.